One sample yielded the 5 T cell receptor beta chains listed below, sequenced in a study of T-cell memory formation after mild COVID-19. TCRdb re-called the 5' RACE reads through MiXCR, storing one row per CDR3 protein. The data show over 120,000 distinct CDR3 sequences, 20% to 25% seen once. Input material: PBMCs or a T cell subset sorted from them (not recorded which). These receptors all come from an adult woman who had mild COVID-19 (a few samples of this study predate the infection). Cell type and time point are not known.

A single count supports this clonotype. This chain connects TRBV4-3 to TRBJ1-3; D is uncertain. There are 16 residues in the CDR3. Germline V gene sequence: CDR1 LGHNA, CDR2 YSLEER. V dropped 3 bases and J dropped 0 bases, with 12 bases sitting between them. In nucleotides, the CDR3 is TGCGCCAGCAGCCAGACCACAGCAGACTCTGGAAACACCATATATTTT. Its translation: CASSQTTADSGNTIYF.

The rearrangement uses TRBV12-3 or TRBV12-4 and TRBJ2-3, with 10 positions matching TRBD2. V lost 5 bases, J lost 4 bases, and 12 bases stayed unmatched. The length of the CDR3 is 17 residues. CDR3 amino acids: CASSTPYSSGGADTQYF. In nucleotides, the CDR3 is TGTGCCAGCAGTACGCCCTACTCTAGCGGGGGCGCAGATACGCAGTATTTT.

This clonotype was recorded a few times. The chain couples TRBV25-1 to TRBJ2-7; D not resolved. The CDR3 covers 12 residues. Germline V gene data show CDR1 as MGHDK and CDR2 as SYGVNS. CDR3 sequence: CGRRKSSYEQYF. In nucleotides, the CDR3 is TGTGGGCGGCGTAAGTCCTCCTACGAGCAGTACTTC.

This clonotype turned up a few times. The CDR3 DNA is TGTGCCAGCAGTTTAGGGGGAGTTCATTCACCCCTCCACTTT. Translating it yields CASSLGGVHSPLHF. The chain joins TRBV12-3 or TRBV12-4 to TRBJ1-6, with D hard to call. This CDR3 contains 14 residues. Trimming pared 1 base from V and 8 bases from J, leaving 9 bases between.

In this sample, this clonotype turned up a few times. V gene TRBV11-3 combines with J gene TRBJ1-1, with D uncertain. This CDR3 has 15 amino acids. Germline-derived CDR1 and CDR2 are SGHNT and YENEEA. The V gene lost 4 bases and the J gene lost 4 bases, with 16 bases spanning the gap. The CDR3 DNA is TGTGCCAGCAGCTCCGGGTTTTCGCGGGGCACTGAAGCTTTCTTT. As protein: CASSSGFSRGTEAFF.